The 18 T cell receptor beta chains below all came from one sample that was sequenced in a study of blood T cell repertoires in COVID-19. TCRdb's table, derived via immunoSEQ multiplex PCR, lists solely in-frame clones and lacks some. The sample lists some 110,000 clones, over 70% seen once, with approximately 0.75% in the top ten. The sample was peripheral blood. Source of these receptors: a woman between 65 and 79 years old with acute or convalescent COVID-19.

The chain has TRBV5-1 and TRBJ1-2; 8 bases line up with TRBD1. The trim removed 3 bases at V and 9 bases at J, leaving 13 bases unmatched. The CDR3 is made up of 15 amino acids. Germline CDR1 and CDR2: SGHRS and YFSETQ. The chain's CDR3 is CASSWSPDREKSYTF. The CDR3 nucleotides are TGCGCCAGCAGCTGGAGCCCGGACAGGGAGAAGAGCTACACCTTC.

This chain joins TRBV28 and TRBJ1-4; D is possibly TRBD1 (6 bases). Trimming cost V 6 bases and J 4 bases, with 12 bases left between them. The CDR3 extends over 14 amino acids. Germline values: CDR1 MDHEN, CDR2 SYDVKM. The CDR3 reads CASSQPGVNEKLFF. The DNA of the CDR3 is TGTGCCAGCAGCCAACCAGGGGTTAATGAAAAACTGTTTTTT.

The V gene is TRBV10-3, the J gene TRBJ2-3, with TRBD1 as a possible D gene (5 bases). Trimming took off 3 bases at V and 0 bases at J, with 10 bases between the two ends. This CDR3 spans 15 amino acids. From germline, CDR1 is ENHRY and CDR2 SYGVKD. The CDR3 DNA follows: TGTGCCATCAGTGATAGGGGTCCCAGCACAGATACGCAGTATTTT. Its protein is CAISDRGPSTDTQYF.

J is TRBJ1-1 and V is TRBV19, with unresolved D. V was clipped by 2 bases and J by 4 bases, with 11 bases between them. The CDR3 has 14 residues. Per the germline V gene, CDR1 is LNHDA and CDR2 is SQIVND (reference sequence). This CDR3 reads CASSIREVGTEAFF. The CDR3 DNA sequence: TGTGCCAGTAGTATACGTGAGGTGGGCACTGAAGCTTTCTTT.

V gene TRBV27 combines with J gene TRBJ1-5; TRBD1 matches at 7 bases. Trimming cost V 6 bases and J 5 bases; bases outside gene matches: 4. CDR3 length: 13 amino acids. Per the germline V gene, CDR1 is MNHEY and CDR2 is SMNVEV (reference sequence). CDR3 sequence: CASSRDSYQPQHF. CDR3 nucleotides: TGTGCCAGCAGCCGGGACAGCTATCAGCCCCAGCATTTT.

This clone was found once. V usage is TRBV5-1 and J usage is TRBJ1-3; D is ambiguous. Germline V gives CDR1 SGHRS, CDR2 YFSETQ. Trimming left V 2 bases short and J 0 bases short, with 12 bases between. The CDR3 length is 16 residues. CDR3 protein: CASSFNPADSGNTIYF. The CDR3 DNA follows: TGCGCCAGCAGCTTTAATCCCGCGGACTCTGGAAACACCATATATTTT.

The rearrangement joins TRBV3-1 (or the pseudogene TRBV3-2) to TRBJ2-7, with D possibly TRBD2 on 5 matching bases. Germline CDR1 and CDR2: LGHDT and YNNKEL (reference sequence). With 3 bases removed from V and 7 bases from J, the gap between germline ends came to 13 bases. The CDR3 is 13 amino acids. The CDR3 spells CASSHLSTGEQYF. The CDR3 bases are TGTGCCAGCAGCCACCTGTCCACGGGAGAGCAGTACTTC.

The chain couples TRBV5-6 to TRBJ2-7, with TRBD2 as a possible D gene (5 bases). Germline CDR1 and CDR2: SGHDT and YYEEEE. The length of the CDR3 is 14 residues. V lost 4 bases and J lost 6, with 17 bases in between. The CDR3 bases are TGTGCCAGCAGCCTCCAGGCTAGCTTAGGCGAGCAGTACTTC. Its translation: CASSLQASLGEQYF.

This rearrangement joins TRBV11-3 to TRBJ2-1; 11 bases match TRBD2. The length of the CDR3 is 14 residues. V shed 3 bases, J shed 7 bases, and the junction held 2 bases outside the gene matches. Germline V gene sequence: CDR1 SGHNT, CDR2 YENEEA. The CDR3 nucleotides read TGTGCCAGCAGCTTGGCTAGCGGGAGGAATGAGCAGTTCTTC. Translation gives CASSLASGRNEQFF.

The chain joins TRBV7-9 to TRBJ2-3; 11 nucleotides line up with TRBD2. Germline assignment: CDR1 SEHNR and CDR2 FQNEAQ (reference sequence). With V trimmed by 5 bases and J by 2 bases, 3 bases remained unmatched. CDR3 size: 15 residues. The CDR3 DNA follows: TGTGCCAGCAGCCCACTAGCGGGGGTCACAGATACGCAGTATTTT. This encodes CASSPLAGVTDTQYF.

The rearrangement uses TRBV9 and TRBJ1-2; 10 bases agree with TRBD1. Trimming at V came to 0 bases and at J to 3 bases, leaving 2 bases not matched to a gene. This CDR3 is 15 amino acids long. CDR1 and CDR2 from the germline V gene are SGDLS and YYNGEE. The CDR3 region is CASSVGDRGDYGYTF. CDR3 in DNA: TGTGCCAGCAGCGTAGGGGACAGGGGTGACTATGGCTACACCTTC.

The chain uses TRBV2 and TRBJ2-3; perhaps TRBD1 as D (6 bases). The CDR3 is 15 amino acids. Germline V CDR1 and CDR2: SNHLY, FYNNEI. Trimming left V 8 bases short and J 2 bases short, with 17 bases between. CDR3 residues: CASSVGAGNTDTQYF. Written as DNA, the CDR3 is TGTGCCAGCTCCGTGGGGGCAGGTAACACAGATACGCAGTATTTT.

This chain connects TRBV5-1 to TRBJ2-1, with a possible D match to TRBD1 (6 bases). Trimming pared 1 base from V and 11 bases from J, leaving 13 bases between. The CDR3 is made up of 13 amino acids. The germline gives CDR1 SGHRS, CDR2 YFSETQ. The CDR3 region is CASSLLRQGKQFF. The CDR3 DNA is TGCGCCAGCAGCTTGTTGAGGCAGGGGAAGCAGTTCTTC.

This clone was seen more than once but under ten times. DNA for the CDR3: TGTGCCAGCAGCCTGAGCACCGGGGAGCTGTTTTTT. Its translation is CASSLSTGELFF. The chain joins TRBV7-9 to TRBJ2-2; D gene unclear. This CDR3 comprises 12 residues. The V gene's germline CDR1 is SEHNR and CDR2 FQNEAQ (reference sequence). V was cut by 5 bases and J by 4 bases, with 5 bases left in between.

The chain joins TRBV2 to TRBJ1-1; no definite D call. Germline CDR1 SNHLY, CDR2 FYNNEI. CDR3 length equals 11 residues. The CDR3 sequence: CVSGTNTEAFF. In DNA form, the CDR3 reads TGTGTAAGCGGCACGAACACTGAAGCTTTCTTT.

The gene calls are TRBV5-1 and TRBJ1-4, with 7 bases fitting TRBD1. The germline V gene encodes CDR1 SGHRS and CDR2 YFSETQ. J was trimmed by 7 bases and V by 0 bases; bases with no gene match: 6. The CDR3 is 15 residues long. The CDR3 region has the DNA TGCGCCAGCAGCTTGGATGGGACAGCTACTGAAAAACTGTTTTTT. Its translation: CASSLDGTATEKLFF.

In its sample, this clone was seen a few times. The chain carries TRBV3-1 (or the pseudogene TRBV3-2) and TRBJ1-4; 7 positions agree with TRBD1. There are 14 residues in the CDR3. V shed 6 bases and J 7 bases; nucleotides not matched to a gene: 8. The germline gives CDR1 LGHDT, CDR2 YNNKEL (reference sequence). The CDR3 protein is CASRLTGLREKLFF. The CDR3 coding sequence is TGTGCCAGCAGACTGACAGGGTTGCGTGAAAAACTGTTTTTT.

This clone was counted once. The chain joins TRBV18 to TRBJ2-1; 7 bases match TRBD2. Losses at the gene ends were 7 bases for V and 8 bases for J; bases not matched to a gene: 11. In germline, CDR1 is KGHSH, CDR2 LQKENI. The CDR3 sequence is 14 residues long. The CDR3 DNA reads TGTGCCAGCTTGAGCGGGGCCGGGGATCATGAGCAGTTCTTC. Translation gives CASLSGAGDHEQFF.